This T cell receptor beta chain derives from a study of cytomegalovirus exposure and HLA in healthy donors. Whole-study results and caveats: Previous analysis showed most TCR beta V segments were productive about 87% or about 30% of the time. The sole available immune exposure information was CMV serostatus.

The germline CDR1 and CDR2 sequences are SGHNT and YYREEE (reference sequence). The CDR3 runs to 15 residues. The V segment lost 5 bases and the J segment 9 bases; nucleotides outside the gene matches: 10. Primers included in the PCR were 60 Vbeta and 13 Jbeta primers. Profiled with immunoSEQ multiplex PCR; TCRdb holds only in-frame clones, not every one. The table shows more than 100,000 clones, with under 70% occurring only once. Points on this clone: Its antigen is as yet unknown.

These donors, healthy bone marrow donors, were studied. The sequencing input was PBMCs. The receptor was derived from a man aged 18 to 29 in good health and CMV-seronegative. This chain uses TRBV5-4 with TRBJ2-1; 11 nucleotides align to TRBD2. This CDR3 reads CASRSGLAGGGEQFF. CDR3 nucleotides: TGTGCCAGCAGATCGGGGCTAGCGGGAGGAGGTGAGCAGTTCTTC.